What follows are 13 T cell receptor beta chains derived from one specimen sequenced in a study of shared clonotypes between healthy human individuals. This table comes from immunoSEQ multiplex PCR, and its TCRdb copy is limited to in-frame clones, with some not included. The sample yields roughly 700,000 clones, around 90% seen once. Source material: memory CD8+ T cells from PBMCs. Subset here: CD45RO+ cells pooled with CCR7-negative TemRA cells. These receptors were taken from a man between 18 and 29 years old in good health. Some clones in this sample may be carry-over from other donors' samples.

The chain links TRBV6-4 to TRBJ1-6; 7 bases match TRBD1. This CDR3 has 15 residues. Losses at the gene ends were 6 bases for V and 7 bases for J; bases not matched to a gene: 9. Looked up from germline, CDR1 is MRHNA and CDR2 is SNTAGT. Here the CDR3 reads CASSSTGAGNSPLHF. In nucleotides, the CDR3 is TGTGCCAGCAGCTCCACAGGGGCAGGGAATTCACCCCTCCACTTT.

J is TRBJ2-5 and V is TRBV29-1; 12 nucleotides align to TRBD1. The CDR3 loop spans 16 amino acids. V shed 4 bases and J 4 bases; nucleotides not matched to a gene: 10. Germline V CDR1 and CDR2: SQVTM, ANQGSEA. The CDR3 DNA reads TGCAGCGTTGTGGGACAGGGGGCTGCTTTGGGAGAGACCCAGTACTTC. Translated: CSVVGQGAALGETQYF.

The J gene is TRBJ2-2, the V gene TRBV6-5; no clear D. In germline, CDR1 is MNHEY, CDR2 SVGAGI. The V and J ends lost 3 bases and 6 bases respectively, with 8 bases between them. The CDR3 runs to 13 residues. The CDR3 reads CASSYRPAGELFF. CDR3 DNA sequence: TGTGCCAGCAGTTATCGTCCCGCCGGGGAGCTGTTTTTT.

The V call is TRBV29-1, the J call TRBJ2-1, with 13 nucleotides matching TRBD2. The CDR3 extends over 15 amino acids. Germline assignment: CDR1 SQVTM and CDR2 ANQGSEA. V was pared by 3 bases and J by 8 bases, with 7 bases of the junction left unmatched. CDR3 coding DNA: TGCAGCGTTGAGCAACTAGCGGGAGGGAAGGATGAGCAGTTCTTC. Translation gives CSVEQLAGGKDEQFF.

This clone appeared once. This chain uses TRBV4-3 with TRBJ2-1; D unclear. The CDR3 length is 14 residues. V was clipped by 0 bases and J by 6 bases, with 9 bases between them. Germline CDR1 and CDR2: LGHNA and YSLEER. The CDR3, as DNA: TGCGCCAGCAGCCAAGAGATAGTGGGCAATGAGCAGTTCTTC. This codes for CASSQEIVGNEQFF.

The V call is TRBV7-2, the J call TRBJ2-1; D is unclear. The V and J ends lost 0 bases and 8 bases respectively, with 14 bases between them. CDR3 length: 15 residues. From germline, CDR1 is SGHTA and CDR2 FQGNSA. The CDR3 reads CASSLAPTRGDEQFF. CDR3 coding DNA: TGTGCCAGCAGCTTAGCGCCGACCCGAGGCGATGAGCAGTTCTTC.

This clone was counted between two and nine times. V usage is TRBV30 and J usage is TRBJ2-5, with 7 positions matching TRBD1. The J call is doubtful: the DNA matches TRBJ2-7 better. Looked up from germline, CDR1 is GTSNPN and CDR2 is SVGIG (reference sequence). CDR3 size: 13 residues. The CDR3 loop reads CAWNWGTAYEQYF. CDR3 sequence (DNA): TGTGCCTGGAACTGGGGGACAGCCTACGAGCAGTACTTC.

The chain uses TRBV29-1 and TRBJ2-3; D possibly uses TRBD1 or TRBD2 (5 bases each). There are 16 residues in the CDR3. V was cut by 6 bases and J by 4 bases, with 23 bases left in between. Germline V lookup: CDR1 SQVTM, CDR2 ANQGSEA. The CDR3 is CSVERWSPLGADTQYF. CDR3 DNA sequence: TGCAGCGTAGAGCGGTGGAGTCCCCTAGGGGCAGATACGCAGTATTTT.

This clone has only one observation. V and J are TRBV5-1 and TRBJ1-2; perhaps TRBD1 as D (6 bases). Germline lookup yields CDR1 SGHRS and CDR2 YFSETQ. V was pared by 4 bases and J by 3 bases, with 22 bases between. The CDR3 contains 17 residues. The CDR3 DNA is TGCGCCAGCAGCCCCTTGACATCCGGGGGGCCCCACTATGGCTACACCTTC. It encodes CASSPLTSGGPHYGYTF.

DNA for the CDR3: TGTGCCAGCAGCGTAGGCGGGGCCAACTACGAGCAGTACTTC. Protein product: CASSVGGANYEQYF. V usage is TRBV9 and J usage is TRBJ2-7; a weak D match, TRBD2 (6 bases). Germline CDR1 reads SGDLS; CDR2 reads YYNGEE. The CDR3 length is 14 residues. V dropped 0 bases and J dropped 3 bases, with 10 bases sitting between them. Variable domain in full (rest from reference TRBV9 and TRBJ2-7): DSGVTQTPKHLITATGQRVTLRCSPRSGDLSVYWYQQSLDQGLQFLIQYYNGEERAKGNILERFSAQQFPDLHSELNLSSLELGDSALYFCASSVGGANYEQYFGPGTRLTVT.

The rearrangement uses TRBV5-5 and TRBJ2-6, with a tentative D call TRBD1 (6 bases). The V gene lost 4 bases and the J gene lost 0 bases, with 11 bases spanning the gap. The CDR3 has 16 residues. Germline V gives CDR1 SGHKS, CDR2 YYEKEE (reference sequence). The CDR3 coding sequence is TGTGCCAGCAGCCGGACAGTCGGCTCTGGGGCCAACGTCCTGACTTTC. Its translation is CASSRTVGSGANVLTF.

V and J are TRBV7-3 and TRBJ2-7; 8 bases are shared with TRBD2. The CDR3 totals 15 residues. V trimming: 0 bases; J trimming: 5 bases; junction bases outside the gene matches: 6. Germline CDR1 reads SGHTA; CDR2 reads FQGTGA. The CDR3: CASSLTSGGPNEQYF. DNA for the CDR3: TGTGCCAGCAGCTTAACATCGGGAGGGCCGAACGAGCAGTACTTC. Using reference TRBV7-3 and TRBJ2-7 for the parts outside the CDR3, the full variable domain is GAGVSQTPSNKVTEKGKYVELRCDPISGHTALYWYRQSLGQGPEFLIYFQGTGAADDSGLPNDRFFAVRPEGSVSTLKIQRTERGDSAVYLCASSLTSGGPNEQYFGPGTRLTVT.

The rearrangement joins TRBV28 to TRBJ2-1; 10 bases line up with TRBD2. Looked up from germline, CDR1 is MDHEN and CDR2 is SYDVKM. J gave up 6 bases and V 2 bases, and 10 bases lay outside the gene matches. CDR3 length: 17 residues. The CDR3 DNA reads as TGTGCCAGCAGTTTAGACATTCCTAGCGGGGGACTCAATGAGCAGTTCTTC. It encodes CASSLDIPSGGLNEQFF.